This T cell receptor (beta chain) stems from a study of CD8 T cells in ankylosing spondylitis. Comment on this clonotype: Its antigen is not known.

MiXCR was run by TCRdb on the 5' RACE reads, yielding one entry per CDR3 protein. Of just under 550,000 distinct CDR3 sequences in the sample, about 12% were seen once. Findings of the study overall: The study identified a TCR beta motif of several highly homologous variants that appeared characteristic of ankylosing spondylitis blood.

Trimming cost V 4 bases and J 6 bases, with 22 bases left between them. This CDR3 is built from 16 residues. Germline V gene lookup returns CDR1 DFQATT and CDR2 SNEGSKA (reference sequence). This chain connects TRBV20-1 to TRBJ1-5; D is perhaps TRBD1 (5 bases). The clonotype originates from a male donor with ankylosing spondylitis. Material: blood, either unsorted or a sorted T cell fraction (not recorded which). CDR3 bases: TGCAGTGCTACCCCAAAGGGGTGGGGTAGGAGTCAGCCCCAGCATTTT. Protein sequence: CSATPKGWGRSQPQHF.